This TCR beta chain was recovered during a study of beta chain features in type 1 diabetes. Study background: The samples had roughly 110 million sorted cells examined in all. Study-wide points: For patients and controls alike, PCR might favor shorter templates to the same degree. The study found that naive, central memory and Treg TCRB repertoires appeared more similar in patients than in healthy donors. For Type 1 diabetes patients, all four CD4+ subsets carried TCRB CDR3s that were moderately but significantly shorter. Any HLA type influence on TCRB rearrangement was left unresolved here.

The investigators reverse transcribed all of the isolated RNA, so they sequenced expressed TCRB transcripts. Profiled with immunoSEQ multiplex PCR; TCRdb holds only in-frame clones, not every one. The sample lists 200,000 to 300,000 clones, about a fifth occurring once. A few counts support this clone. Its antigen is unidentified. V lost 4 bases and J lost 8, with 14 bases in between. The germline CDR1 and CDR2 sequences are SGHTA and FQGTGA. The length of the CDR3 is 13 residues. The sequencing input was naive CD4+ T cells from blood. The sequence came from a woman aged 40 to 50 with type 1 diabetes. The rearrangement uses TRBV7-3 and TRBJ1-1, with D possibly TRBD1 on 5 matching bases. The CDR3 region has the DNA TGTGCCAGCAGCTCCGGGACTCCCAACGAAGCTTTCTTT. Residues: CASSSGTPNEAFF.